This T cell receptor (beta chain) was recovered during a study of T cell responses to AZD1222 COVID-19 vaccine. Across the whole study: Second-dose intervals near 4 or 12 weeks were combined.

The data were produced by immunoSEQ multiplex PCR, yet TCRdb's version contains in-frame clones alone and is incomplete. The sample has 100,000 to 150,000 clones, 85% to 95% seen once. Germline V gives CDR1 SQVTM, CDR2 ANQGSEA. The V end lost 6 bases, the J end lost 6 bases, and 12 bases lay between the germline ends. The CDR3 covers 12 residues. This chain connects TRBV29-1 to TRBJ1-5, with D perhaps TRBD1 (5 bases). The receptor was isolated from an adult in good health. The specimen was peripheral blood, collected on day 0 of AZD1222 vaccination. The CDR3 protein is CSVKGAAQPQHF. CDR3 DNA sequence: TGCAGCGTAAAAGGGGCGGCTCAGCCCCAGCATTTT.